One TCR beta chain is described in this entry. What it binds is unknown. Trimming cost V 4 bases and J 10 bases; bases outside gene matches: 10. The CDR3 is made up of 14 amino acids. CDR1 is GTSNPN and CDR2 is SVGIG in the germline V gene (reference sequence). This table comes from immunoSEQ multiplex PCR, and its TCRdb copy is limited to in-frame clones, with some not included. Of 13,000 or so clones listed, 84% are singletons. This specimen belongs to a study of graft-versus-host responses after intestinal transplantation. Looking at the study overall: Transplantation in recipients was multivisceral, liver-intestinal, or isolated intestinal. General study results and limits: Marrow from the recipient contained GvH clones, some of which had appeared first in ileum or blood.

The gene calls are TRBV30 and TRBJ1-4; 9 bases fit TRBD1. The receptor comes from a human patient who received an intestinal transplant, so some T cells may come from the graft donor. Sequencing was performed on PBMCs, taken after intestinal transplantation. Here the CDR3 reads CAWNYRDRDGKLFF. In DNA, the CDR3 is TGTGCCTGGAACTACCGGGACAGGGATGGAAAACTGTTTTTT.